This T cell receptor (beta chain) was obtained from a study of shared clonotypes between healthy human individuals. Whole-study results and caveats: Sampling was confined to blood; repertoires within tissues likely differ.

The CDR3 consists of 14 residues. Germline V gene sequence: CDR1 SNHLY, CDR2 FYNNEI. V lost 2 bases and J 10 bases, leaving 17 bases between the germline ends. Data came from immunoSEQ multiplex PCR; TCRdb stores just in-frame clones and leaves some out. Altogether 550,000 to 700,000 clones are present, around three quarters being singletons, with the ten largest covering around 1.8%. Details on this clone: What it recognizes is unknown.

This receptor was taken from a woman aged 25-40 years in good health. Sequenced: memory CD4+ T cells sorted from blood. Specified subset: CD45RA-negative fraction. This chain links TRBV2 with TRBJ2-5; possibly TRBD2 for D (5 bases). The CDR3 DNA reads as TGTGCCAGCAGTGAATCAAGCTTTTCCGGGGTCCAGTACTTC. Its translation: CASSESSFSGVQYF.